This T cell receptor (beta chain) came from a study of a mutant IDH1 vaccine in newly diagnosed glioma. The wider study: Following radiotherapy alone, or alongside temozolomide cycles, vaccination was started after an interval of 4-6 weeks.

Comments on this clone: Its antigen is not known.

Time point described: week 11, during vaccination. Mutant IDH1 20-mer peptide, at 300 ug, made up each vaccine dose, with topical imiquimod. V lost 2 bases, J lost 0 bases, and 4 bases stayed unmatched. This CDR3 region has 16 residues. Germline V gives CDR1 KGHSH, CDR2 LQKENI. The repertoire was sequenced with immunoSEQ multiplex PCR; TCRdb's copy has only in-frame clones and lacks some. This sample has 40,000 or so clones; 84% occur once, and the top ten carry about 2.2%. The chain recombines TRBV18 with TRBJ2-5; 9 nucleotides line up with TRBD2. Sample: PBMCs, taken from a glioma patient whose treatment included an IDH1 peptide vaccine. The sequence was obtained from a man aged 40-50 years with glioma. CDR3 bases: TGTGCCAGCTCACCAGGCGCTAGCGGGAACCAAGAGACCCAGTACTTC. Protein product: CASSPGASGNQETQYF.